One sample yielded the 6 T cell receptor beta chains listed below, sequenced in a study of blood T cell repertoires in COVID-19 (dated by TCRdb to the early 2020s). Receptor libraries were prepared by the immunoSEQ multiplex PCR assay. TCRdb holds this immuneACCESS table with in-frame rearrangements only. Some clones are missing; in checked studies, unresolved V genes explain under half, and the rest has no known cause. The sample data list approximately 300,000 clones, and 87% of these were observed just once. Roughly 2% of the sample lies in the top ten. Sample: peripheral blood. The receptor set was obtained from a woman aged 45-60 years who had recovered from COVID-19.

The chain employs TRBV19 and TRBJ2-7; 12 positions match TRBD1. Germline V gene data show CDR1 as LNHDA and CDR2 as SQIVND (reference sequence). The CDR3 has 14 amino acids. The ends lost 6 bases at V and 4 bases at J; junction bases unmatched: 4. CDR3 in DNA: TGTGCCAGTAGCAGGGACAGGGGGCAATACGAGCAGTACTTC. Encoded protein: CASSRDRGQYEQYF.

The chain is built from TRBV10-3 and TRBJ2-5, with TRBD2 identical over 10 bases. This CDR3 has 13 residues. With V trimmed by 8 bases and J by 9 bases, 9 bases remained unmatched. Germline CDR1 ENHRY, CDR2 SYGVKD. The CDR3 reads CAIAASGGESQYF. CDR3 bases: TGTGCCATCGCAGCCAGCGGGGGGGAATCCCAGTACTTC.

J is TRBJ1-1 and V is TRBV4-2; the D is unclear. The germline V and J ends were trimmed by 0 bases and 7 bases, with 15 bases remaining between them. The V gene's germline CDR1 is LGHNA and CDR2 YNFKEQ. The CDR3 totals 15 residues. The chain's CDR3 is CASSQDEGGSGEAFF. CDR3 nucleotides: TGTGCCAGCAGCCAAGATGAGGGCGGGAGTGGTGAAGCTTTCTTT.

The chain has TRBV2 and TRBJ2-2, with a possible D match to TRBD2 (5 bases). The CDR3 extends over 12 amino acids. The germline V gene encodes CDR1 SNHLY and CDR2 FYNNEI. V lost 8 bases and J 6 bases, leaving 10 bases between the germline ends. The CDR3 DNA follows: TGTGCCAGCGCACTCGGGGCCGGGGAGCTGTTTTTT. It translates to CASALGAGELFF.

In this sample, this clone turned up many times. The rearrangement links TRBV19 to TRBJ1-1; 11 positions match TRBD1. The V segment lost 2 bases and the J segment 7 bases; nucleotides outside the gene matches: 6. Germline CDR1 LNHDA, CDR2 SQIVND (reference sequence). The CDR3 is made up of 15 amino acids. Here the CDR3 reads CASSISGQGVIEAFF. DNA for the CDR3: TGTGCCAGTAGTATATCGGGACAGGGGGTAATTGAAGCTTTCTTT. Combining the CDR3 with reference TRBV19 and TRBJ1-1 gives the whole variable domain DGGITQSPKYLFRKEGQNVTLSCEQNLNHDAMYWYRQDPGQGLRLIYYSQIVNDFQKGDIAEGYSVSREKKESFPLTVTSAQKNPTAFYLCASSISGQGVIEAFFGQGTRLTVV.

Here the CDR3 reads CASRGVGRDGYTF. Written as DNA, the CDR3 is TGTGCCAGCCGGGGGGTCGGCAGGGATGGCTACACCTTC. The chain carries TRBV6-5 and TRBJ1-2, with D possibly matching TRBD1 (5 bases). Germline loops: CDR1 MNHEY, CDR2 SVGAGI. The CDR3 loop spans 13 amino acids. The V and J ends lost 8 bases and 6 bases respectively, with 16 bases between them.